This T cell receptor (beta chain) comes out of a study of blood T cell repertoires in COVID-19. Study-level information: Spain, Italy and the United States supplied samples that represented acute and convalescent COVID-19. PBMCs, B-cell-depleted T cells, or T cells provided the cDNA or gDNA that made up the material.

In Seattle, patients joined the study during active infection and were tracked longitudinally. In the original workflow: Amplification with reference gene primers provided the estimates of nucleated cell counts. Some clones are missing from TCRdb's copy, which holds only in-frame ones; the method was immunoSEQ multiplex PCR. The DNA gave D and trimming, while V, J and clone size come from that table. The sample gives 230,000 or so clones, roughly 76% of which show up once; 6.5% to 9% is in the top ten. V was clipped by 4 bases and J by 7 bases; unmatched bases: 9. From germline, CDR1 is MDHEN and CDR2 SYDVKM. The CDR3 runs 15 residues.

The TCR sequence derives from a woman of 80 years or more with COVID-19, enrolled during active disease. The specimen was peripheral blood. The chain joins TRBV28 to TRBJ1-2; 10 bases map to TRBD1. This chain's CDR3 is CASSSPTGGAGGYTF. DNA for the CDR3: TGTGCCAGCAGTTCCCCGACAGGGGGCGCGGGTGGCTACACCTTC.